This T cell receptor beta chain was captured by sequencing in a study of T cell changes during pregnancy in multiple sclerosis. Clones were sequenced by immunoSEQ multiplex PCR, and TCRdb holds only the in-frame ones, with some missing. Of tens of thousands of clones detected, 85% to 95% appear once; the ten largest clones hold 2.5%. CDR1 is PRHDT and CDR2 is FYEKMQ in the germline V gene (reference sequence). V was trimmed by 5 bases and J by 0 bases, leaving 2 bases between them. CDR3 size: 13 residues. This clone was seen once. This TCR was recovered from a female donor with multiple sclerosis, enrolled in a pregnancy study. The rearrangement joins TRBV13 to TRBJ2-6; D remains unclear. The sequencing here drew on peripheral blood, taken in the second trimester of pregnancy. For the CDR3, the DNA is TGTGCCAGCAGCCTCTCTGGGGCCAACGTCCTGACTTTC. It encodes CASSLSGANVLTF.